A single sample gave rise to the 5 T cell receptor beta chains below, sequenced in a study of blood T cells in healthy people across ages. The second PCR ran roughly 6 to 11 cycles with a sample-barcoded 5' primer and J-beta primers. TCRdb re-called the 5' RACE reads with MiXCR, one entry per CDR3 protein. The repertoire holds roughly 700,000 distinct CDR3 sequences, with around a quarter as singletons. These data were likewise used in another study, on T cells of mothers and their children.

Sequencing input: blood. The source is a boy between 10 and 17 years old in good health.

This clonotype occurred many times. This rearrangement joins TRBV4-2 to TRBJ1-5; a weak D match, TRBD1 (6 bases). Looked up from germline, CDR1 is LGHNA and CDR2 is YNFKEQ. CDR3 length: 13 residues. Trimming took 5 bases from V and 4 from J, leaving 9 bases between them. This CDR3 reads CASSRGGNQPQHF. The CDR3 coding sequence is TGTGCCAGCAGCAGGGGGGGGAATCAGCCCCAGCATTTT.

This clonotype has only a few counts. This chain links TRBV27 with TRBJ2-7; D might be TRBD2 (5 bases). The CDR3 length is 12 residues. Germline V gene lookup returns CDR1 MNHEY and CDR2 SMNVEV (reference sequence). V was pared by 8 bases and J by 1 base, with 9 bases between. The CDR3 DNA reads as TGTGCCAGCCGCGGGTTTTCCTACGAGCAGTACTTC. This codes for CASRGFSYEQYF.

This clonotype was detected only a few times. V usage is TRBV6-2 or TRBV6-3 and J usage is TRBJ2-1; 7 bases are a match to TRBD1. The germline CDR1 and CDR2 sequences are MNHEY and SVGEGT. V dropped 6 bases and J dropped 1; count of bases not matched to a gene: 6. This CDR3 is 15 amino acids long. The CDR3 loop is CASRDRESSYNEQFF. The DNA of the CDR3 is TGTGCCAGCAGAGACAGGGAATCGTCCTACAATGAGCAGTTCTTC.

This chain uses TRBV29-1 with TRBJ2-7, with 9 nucleotides matching TRBD1. CDR3 size: 13 residues. Germline-derived CDR1 and CDR2 are SQVTM and ANQGSEA. V dropped 6 bases and J dropped 4; count of bases not matched to a gene: 7. As DNA, the CDR3 is TGCAGCGTCGAAAACGGGACAGGGTACGAGCAGTACTTC. Translation gives CSVENGTGYEQYF.

The CDR3 here is CASHPRGQPDGYTF. CDR3 nucleotides: TGTGCCAGCCACCCCCGGGGACAACCCGATGGCTACACCTTC. This chain uses TRBV27 with TRBJ1-2; possibly TRBD1 for D (6 bases). Trimming pared 8 bases from V and 6 bases from J, leaving 19 bases between. The CDR3 is 14 amino acids. CDR1 MNHEY and CDR2 SMNVEV come from the germline V gene (reference sequence).